These 21 T cell receptor beta chains came from one sample sequenced in a study of OX40 agonist ivuxolimab in advanced cancers. Libraries were prepared by immunoSEQ multiplex PCR; TCRdb keeps only in-frame clonotypes and omits some of them. The sample contains roughly 80,000 clones, about 80% of which appear only once. The starting material was CD4+ or CD8+ T cells sorted from blood, obtained in a trial of the OX40 agonist ivuxolimab. These receptors were taken from an adult with an advanced solid tumor such as melanoma, head and neck, liver or kidney cancer.

The V gene is TRBV5-6, the J gene TRBJ1-1; possibly TRBD1 for D (5 bases). CDR1 is SGHDT and CDR2 is YYEEEE in the germline V gene. The germline V and J ends were trimmed by 2 bases and 4 bases, with 12 bases remaining between them. The length of the CDR3 is 14 residues. The CDR3 coding sequence is TGTGCCAGCAGCTTAAGGGGCTTGGGCACTGAAGCTTTCTTT. Translating gives CASSLRGLGTEAFF.

The V and J genes are TRBV7-9 and TRBJ2-1; no reliable D call. The CDR3 is 12 residues long. Trimming removed 1 base from V and 6 bases from J, with 4 bases in between. Germline V lookup: CDR1 SEHNR, CDR2 FQNEAQ (reference sequence). Here the CDR3 reads CASSLESNEQFF. CDR3 coding DNA: TGTGCCAGCAGCTTAGAAAGCAATGAGCAGTTCTTC.

As to this clone: Distinct nucleotide sequences in the sample also encode this CDR3. The genes are TRBV5-6 and TRBJ2-2; 8 nucleotides match TRBD1. The germline V gene has CDR1 SGHDT and CDR2 YYEEEE. The CDR3 spans 15 residues. J lost 3 bases, V lost 0 bases, and 1 base had no gene match. The CDR3 DNA reads TGTGCCAGCAGCTTGGTACAGGGGGACACCGGGGAGCTGTTTTTT. This gives the protein CASSLVQGDTGELFF.

This chain connects TRBV5-1 to TRBJ2-3; D remains unclear. The germline V and J ends were trimmed by 1 base and 6 bases, with 6 bases remaining between them. The germline V gene encodes CDR1 SGHRS and CDR2 YFSETQ. The CDR3 has 12 amino acids. This CDR3 reads CASSLPDDTQYF. The CDR3, as DNA: TGCGCCAGCAGCTTGCCAGACGATACGCAGTATTTT.

The chain joins TRBV5-1 to TRBJ2-7; maybe TRBD2 (6 bases). The CDR3 runs 13 residues. V shed 2 bases and J shed 7 bases, with 13 bases lying between them. Looked up from germline, CDR1 is SGHRS and CDR2 is YFSETQ. The CDR3: CASSFGGVWEQYF. CDR3 DNA sequence: TGCGCCAGCAGCTTCGGAGGGGTCTGGGAGCAGTACTTC.

V usage is TRBV11-3 and J usage is TRBJ1-5, with 8 bases matching TRBD1. The CDR3 sequence is 18 residues long. V was pared by 8 bases and J by 5 bases, with 20 bases of the junction left unmatched. Germline CDR1 and CDR2: SGHNT and YENEEA. The CDR3 DNA reads as TGTGCCAGCTCCCTAGGGGGGACAGGATGTATCTCTGATCAGCCCCAGCATTTT. It codes for CASSLGGTGCISDQPQHF.

The chain combines TRBV6-6 with TRBJ2-3, with 9 bases lining up with TRBD2. The V and J ends lost 2 bases and 2 bases, in that order; junction bases with no gene match: 2. This CDR3 region has 15 residues. Germline-derived CDR1 and CDR2 are MNHNY and SVGAGI (reference sequence). The CDR3 region has the DNA TGTGCCAGCAGTTACGGGACTAGCCCCACAGATACGCAGTATTTT. Residues: CASSYGTSPTDTQYF.

This clone was seen a handful of times. The V call is TRBV5-1, the J call TRBJ1-4, with TRBD1 matching over 7 bases. The CDR3 runs to 14 residues. With V trimmed by 4 bases and J by 7 bases, 7 bases remained unmatched. CDR1 is SGHRS and CDR2 is YFSETQ in the germline V gene. This chain's CDR3 is CASSKQGSGEKLFF. The DNA for the CDR3 is TGCGCCAGCAGCAAACAGGGGTCGGGTGAAAAACTGTTTTTT.

The J gene is TRBJ1-1, the V gene TRBV7-9, with 7 bases lining up with TRBD1. Per germline, CDR1 SEHNR and CDR2 FQNEAQ (reference sequence). This CDR3 contains 14 residues. V was pared by 3 bases and J by 0 bases, with 1 base of the junction left unmatched. CDR3 in amino acids: CASSLTGMNTEAFF. The CDR3 nucleotides read TGTGCCAGCAGCTTGACAGGGATGAACACTGAAGCTTTCTTT.

V gene TRBV4-1 combines with J gene TRBJ2-1, with TRBD1 matching over 10 bases. Germline V gene sequence: CDR1 MGHRA, CDR2 YSYEKL. The CDR3 is 15 amino acids. V lost 0 bases, J lost 7 bases, and 3 bases stayed unmatched. The CDR3 loop reads CASSQDQGQGNEQFF. Here the CDR3 DNA reads TGCGCCAGCAGCCAAGATCAGGGACAGGGGAATGAGCAGTTCTTC.

The gene calls are TRBV6-6 and TRBJ2-7; D may be TRBD1 (6 bases). V was cut by 5 bases and J by 4 bases, with 21 bases left in between. This CDR3 region has 16 residues. In germline, CDR1 is MNHNY, CDR2 SVGAGI (reference sequence). This chain's CDR3 is CASSTRDRGHPYEQYF. The CDR3 region has the DNA TGTGCCAGCAGTACCCGTGACCGGGGACATCCTTACGAGCAGTACTTC.

V and J are TRBV7-9 and TRBJ1-4; the D gene is possibly TRBD1 (6 bases). Trimming took off 2 bases at V and 5 bases at J, with 18 bases between the two ends. This CDR3 comprises 17 residues. Germline CDR1 and CDR2: SEHNR and FQNEAQ (reference sequence). CDR3 in amino acids: CASSLSHQGMVNEKLFF. The CDR3, as DNA: TGTGCCAGCAGCTTAAGCCACCAGGGGATGGTGAATGAAAAACTGTTTTTT.

The chain links TRBV6-6 to TRBJ1-3; TRBD1 might be the D (6 bases). Trimming cost V 6 bases and J 3 bases, with 18 bases left between them. This CDR3 contains 16 residues. From germline, CDR1 is MNHNY and CDR2 SVGAGI (reference sequence). CDR3 sequence (DNA): TGTGCCAGCAGAAACGACAGGATGCGCCTTGGAAACACCATATATTTT. Amino acids: CASRNDRMRLGNTIYF.

This clone has just one count. The CDR3 DNA reads as TGTGCCAGCAGCATCGTTTGGTCATCTGGCTATGAGCAGTTCTTC. Protein sequence: CASSIVWSSGYEQFF. The J gene is TRBJ2-1, the V gene TRBV7-9; D gene unclear. CDR1 SEHNR and CDR2 FQNEAQ come from the germline V gene (reference sequence). The CDR3 runs to 15 residues. Trimming took 5 bases from V and 8 from J, leaving 19 bases between them.

V is TRBV2 and J is TRBJ2-2; possible D gene TRBD2, 6 bases. V shed 0 bases and J shed 7 bases, with 12 bases lying between them. The CDR3 contains 15 residues. Germline V gene lookup returns CDR1 SNHLY and CDR2 FYNNEI. As DNA, the CDR3 is TGTGCCAGCAGTGAAGCGGGAGGCCGGGGCGGGGAGCTGTTTTTT. This gives the protein CASSEAGGRGGELFF.

The V call is TRBV6-5, the J call TRBJ1-5, with TRBD1 as a possible D gene (5 bases). Germline loops: CDR1 MNHEY, CDR2 SVGAGI. The CDR3 sequence is 14 residues long. Trimming shortened V by 4 bases and J by 4 bases, and 11 bases separated the two germline ends. The CDR3 bases are TGTGCCAGCAGTTCCGGTGGGGGGAATCAGCCCCAGCATTTT. Translation: CASSSGGGNQPQHF.

J is TRBJ2-3 and V is TRBV4-3, with TRBD1 matching over 8 bases. J lost 0 bases, V lost 1 base, and 9 bases had no gene match. Germline assignment: CDR1 LGHNA and CDR2 YSLEER. The CDR3 runs 18 residues. The CDR3 sequence: CASSQGATGALSTDTQYF. The CDR3 DNA reads TGCGCCAGCAGCCAAGGGGCGACAGGGGCCCTCAGCACAGATACGCAGTATTTT.

The chain links TRBV28 to TRBJ2-7, with D possibly TRBD1 on 6 matching bases. CDR1 and CDR2 from the germline V gene are MDHEN and SYDVKM. Trimming cost V 6 bases and J 3 bases, with 15 bases left between them. The CDR3 covers 14 residues. In nucleotides, the CDR3 is TGTGCCAGCAGGCAACAGGGTTCAGGCTACGAGCAGTACTTC. It translates to CASRQQGSGYEQYF.

This chain uses TRBV18 with TRBJ1-6; a weak D match, TRBD1 (5 bases). The CDR3 has 14 amino acids. Trimming removed 3 bases from V and 7 bases from J, with 10 bases in between. Germline lookup yields CDR1 KGHSH and CDR2 LQKENI. CDR3 amino acids: CASSPQEGNSPLHF. CDR3 sequence (DNA): TGTGCCAGCTCACCGCAGGAGGGGAATTCACCCCTCCACTTT.

The genes are TRBV18 and TRBJ1-2, with a tentative D call TRBD1 (5 bases). V lost 0 bases to trimming and J lost 4 bases, with 12 bases between them. This CDR3 has 15 amino acids. CDR1 is KGHSH, CDR2 LQKENI, per germline. The DNA of the CDR3 is TGTGCCAGCTCACCACCGATGGGGACGGCCTATGGCTACACCTTC. It specifies CASSPPMGTAYGYTF.

This chain connects TRBV6-6 to TRBJ2-3; possible D gene TRBD2, 5 bases. V gave up 8 bases and J gave up 1 base, with 16 bases separating them. The germline V gene has CDR1 MNHNY and CDR2 SVGAGI (reference sequence). The CDR3 totals 15 residues. In nucleotides, the CDR3 is TGTGCCAGCTCTCTTAGGGCCGGGGGCACAGATACGCAGTATTTT. Translating it yields CASSLRAGGTDTQYF.